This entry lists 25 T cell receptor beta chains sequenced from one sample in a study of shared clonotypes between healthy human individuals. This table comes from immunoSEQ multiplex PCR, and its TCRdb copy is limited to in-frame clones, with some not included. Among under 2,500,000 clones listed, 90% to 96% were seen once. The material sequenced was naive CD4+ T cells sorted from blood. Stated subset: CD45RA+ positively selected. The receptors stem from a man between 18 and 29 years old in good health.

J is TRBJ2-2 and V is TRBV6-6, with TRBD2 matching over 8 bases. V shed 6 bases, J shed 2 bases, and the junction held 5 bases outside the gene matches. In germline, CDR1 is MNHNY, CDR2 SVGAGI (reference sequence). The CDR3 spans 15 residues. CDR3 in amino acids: CASRMSGSNTGELFF. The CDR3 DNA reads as TGTGCCAGCAGAATGAGCGGGAGTAACACCGGGGAGCTGTTTTTT.

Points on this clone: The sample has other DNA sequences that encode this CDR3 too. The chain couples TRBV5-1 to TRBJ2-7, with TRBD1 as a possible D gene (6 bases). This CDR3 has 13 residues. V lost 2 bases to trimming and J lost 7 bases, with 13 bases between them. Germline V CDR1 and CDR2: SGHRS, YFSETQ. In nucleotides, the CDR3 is TGCGCCAGCAGCTTAGTTGGGGGCCGAGAGCAGTACTTC. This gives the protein CASSLVGGREQYF.

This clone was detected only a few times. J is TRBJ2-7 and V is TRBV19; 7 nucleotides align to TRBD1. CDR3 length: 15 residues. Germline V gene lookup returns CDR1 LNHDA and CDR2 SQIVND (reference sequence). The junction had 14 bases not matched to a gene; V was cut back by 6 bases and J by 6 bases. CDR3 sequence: CASRNPGQRFGEQYF. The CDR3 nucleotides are TGTGCCAGTAGAAATCCGGGACAGAGATTCGGCGAGCAGTACTTC.

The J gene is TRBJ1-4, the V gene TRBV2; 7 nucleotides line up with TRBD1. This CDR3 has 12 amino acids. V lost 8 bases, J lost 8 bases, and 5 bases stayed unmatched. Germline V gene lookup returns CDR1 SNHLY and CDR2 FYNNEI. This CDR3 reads CASEGAEEKLFF. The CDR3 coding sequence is TGTGCCAGCGAGGGGGCTGAAGAAAAACTGTTTTTT.

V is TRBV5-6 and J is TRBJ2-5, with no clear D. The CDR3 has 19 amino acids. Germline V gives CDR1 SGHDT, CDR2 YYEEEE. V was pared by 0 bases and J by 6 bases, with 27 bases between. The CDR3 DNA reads TGTGCCAGCAGCTTGGGGAGCAAAAAACCAGCCGCGGTCGTGAAGACCCAGTACTTC. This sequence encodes CASSLGSKKPAAVVKTQYF.

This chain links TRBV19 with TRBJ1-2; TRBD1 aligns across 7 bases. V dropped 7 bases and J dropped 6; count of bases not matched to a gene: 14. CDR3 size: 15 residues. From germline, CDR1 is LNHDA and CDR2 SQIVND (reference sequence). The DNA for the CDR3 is TGTGCCAGTACCCGTATATTCCAGGGGGGCGATGGCTACACCTTC. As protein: CASTRIFQGGDGYTF. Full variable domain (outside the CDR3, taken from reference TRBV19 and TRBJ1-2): DGGITQSPKYLFRKEGQNVTLSCEQNLNHDAMYWYRQDPGQGLRLIYYSQIVNDFQKGDIAEGYSVSREKKESFPLTVTSAQKNPTAFYLCASTRIFQGGDGYTFGSGTRLTVV.

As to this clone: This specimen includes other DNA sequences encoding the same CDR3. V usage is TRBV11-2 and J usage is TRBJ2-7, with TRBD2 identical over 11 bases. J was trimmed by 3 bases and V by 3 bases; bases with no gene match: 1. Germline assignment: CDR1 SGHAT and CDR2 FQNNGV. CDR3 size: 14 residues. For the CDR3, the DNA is TGTGCCAGCAGCTTGGGACTAGCGGTCTACGAGCAGTACTTC. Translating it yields CASSLGLAVYEQYF.

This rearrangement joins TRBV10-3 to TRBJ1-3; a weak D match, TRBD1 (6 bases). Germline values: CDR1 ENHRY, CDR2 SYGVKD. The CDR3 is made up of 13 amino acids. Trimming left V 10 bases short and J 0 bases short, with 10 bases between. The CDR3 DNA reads TGTGCCACCCTGGACAGCTCTGGAAACACCATATATTTT. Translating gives CATLDSSGNTIYF.

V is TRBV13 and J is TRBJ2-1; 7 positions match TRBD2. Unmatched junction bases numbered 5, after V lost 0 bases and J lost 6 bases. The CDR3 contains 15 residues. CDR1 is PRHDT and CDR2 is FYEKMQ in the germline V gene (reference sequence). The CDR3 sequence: CASSLGGRALNEQFF. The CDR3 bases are TGTGCCAGCAGCTTAGGGGGGAGGGCCCTCAATGAGCAGTTCTTC.

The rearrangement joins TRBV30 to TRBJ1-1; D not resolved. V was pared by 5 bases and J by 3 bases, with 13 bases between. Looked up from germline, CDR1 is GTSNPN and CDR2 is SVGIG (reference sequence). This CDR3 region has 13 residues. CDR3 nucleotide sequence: TGTGCCTGGTGTCCCGCCCGGGACACTGAAGCTTTCTTT. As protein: CAWCPARDTEAFF.

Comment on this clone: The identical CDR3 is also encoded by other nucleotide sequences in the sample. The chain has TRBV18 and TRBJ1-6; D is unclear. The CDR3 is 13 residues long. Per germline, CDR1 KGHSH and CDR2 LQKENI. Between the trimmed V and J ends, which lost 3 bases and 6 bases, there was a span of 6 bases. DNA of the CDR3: TGTGCCAGCTCACCTGGCGGTAATTCACCCCTCCACTTT. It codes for CASSPGGNSPLHF.

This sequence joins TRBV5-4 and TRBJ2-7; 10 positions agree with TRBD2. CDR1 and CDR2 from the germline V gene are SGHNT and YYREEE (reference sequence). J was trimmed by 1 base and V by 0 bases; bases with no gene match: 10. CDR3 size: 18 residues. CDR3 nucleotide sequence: TGTGCCAGCAGCTTGGCGACTAGCGGGCCCGGGAGGTCCTACGAGCAGTACTTC. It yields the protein CASSLATSGPGRSYEQYF.

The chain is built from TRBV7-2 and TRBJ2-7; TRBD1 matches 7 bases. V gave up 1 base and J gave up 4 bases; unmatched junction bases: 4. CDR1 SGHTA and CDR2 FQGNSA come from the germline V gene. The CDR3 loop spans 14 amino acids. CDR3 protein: CASSLGSGGYEQYF. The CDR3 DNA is TGTGCCAGCAGCTTAGGGTCAGGGGGTTACGAGCAGTACTTC.

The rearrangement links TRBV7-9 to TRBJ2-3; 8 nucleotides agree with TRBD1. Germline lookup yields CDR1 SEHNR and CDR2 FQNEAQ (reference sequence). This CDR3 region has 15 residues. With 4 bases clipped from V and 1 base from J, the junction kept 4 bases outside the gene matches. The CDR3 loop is CASSSRGRGTDTQYF. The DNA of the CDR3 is TGTGCCAGCAGCTCCAGGGGGCGAGGCACAGATACGCAGTATTTT.

CDR3 in amino acids: CASSLLGEFNEKLFF. CDR3 bases: TGCGCCAGCAGCTTGTTGGGAGAATTTAATGAAAAACTGTTTTTT. The V call is TRBV5-1, the J call TRBJ1-4; D remains ambiguous. The CDR3 extends over 15 amino acids. Trimming pared 1 base from V and 4 bases from J, leaving 11 bases between. Per the germline V gene, CDR1 is SGHRS and CDR2 is YFSETQ.

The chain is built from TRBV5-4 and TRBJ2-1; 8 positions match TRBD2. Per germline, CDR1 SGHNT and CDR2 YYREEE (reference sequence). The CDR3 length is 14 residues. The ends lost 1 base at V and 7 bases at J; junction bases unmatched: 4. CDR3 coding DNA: TGTGCCAGCAGCTTGACTAGCGGCGGGAATGAGCAGTTCTTC. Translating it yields CASSLTSGGNEQFF.

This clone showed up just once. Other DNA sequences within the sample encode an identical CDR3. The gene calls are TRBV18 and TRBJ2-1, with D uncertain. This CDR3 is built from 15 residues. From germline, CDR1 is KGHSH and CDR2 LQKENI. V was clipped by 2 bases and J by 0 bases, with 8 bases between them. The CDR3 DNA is TGTGCCAGCTCACCAAGGCTGGGCTCCTACAATGAGCAGTTCTTC. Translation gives CASSPRLGSYNEQFF.

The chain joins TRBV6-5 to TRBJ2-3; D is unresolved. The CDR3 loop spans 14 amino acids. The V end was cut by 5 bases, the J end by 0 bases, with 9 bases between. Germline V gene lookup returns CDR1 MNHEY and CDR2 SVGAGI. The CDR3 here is CASSRALSTDTQYF. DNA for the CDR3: TGTGCCAGCAGTAGGGCACTGAGCACAGATACGCAGTATTTT.

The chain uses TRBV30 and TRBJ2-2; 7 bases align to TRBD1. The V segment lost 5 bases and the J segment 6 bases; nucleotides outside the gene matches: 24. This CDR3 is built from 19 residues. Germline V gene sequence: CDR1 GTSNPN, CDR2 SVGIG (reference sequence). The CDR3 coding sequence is TGTGCCTGGGACACCTCGCCGGGACAGATAGTCGGATTGGCCGGGGAGCTGTTTTTT. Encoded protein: CAWDTSPGQIVGLAGELFF.

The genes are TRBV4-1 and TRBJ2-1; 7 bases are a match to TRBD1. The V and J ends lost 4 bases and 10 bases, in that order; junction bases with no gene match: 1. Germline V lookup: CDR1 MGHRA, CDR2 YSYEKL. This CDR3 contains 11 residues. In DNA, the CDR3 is TGCGCCAGCAGCCGACAGGGCGAGCAGTTCTTC. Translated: CASSRQGEQFF.

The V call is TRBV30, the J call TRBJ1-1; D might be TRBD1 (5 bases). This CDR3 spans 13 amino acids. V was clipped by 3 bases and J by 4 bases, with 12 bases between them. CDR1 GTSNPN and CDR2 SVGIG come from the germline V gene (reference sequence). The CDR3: CAWRFRGGTEAFF. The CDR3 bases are TGTGCCTGGAGATTTAGGGGAGGCACTGAAGCTTTCTTT.

The CDR3 spells CASSQVTPETQYF. CDR3 sequence (DNA): TGTGCCAGCAGCCAAGTGACTCCCGAGACCCAGTACTTC. The chain uses TRBV4-2 and TRBJ2-5; unclear D gene. In germline, CDR1 is LGHNA, CDR2 YNFKEQ. This CDR3 comprises 13 residues. Trimming pared 1 base from V and 5 bases from J, leaving 8 bases between.

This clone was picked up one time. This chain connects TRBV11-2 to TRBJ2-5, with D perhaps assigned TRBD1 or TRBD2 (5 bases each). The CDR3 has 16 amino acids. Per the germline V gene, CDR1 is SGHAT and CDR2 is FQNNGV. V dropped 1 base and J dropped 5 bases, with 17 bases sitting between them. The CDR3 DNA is TGTGCCAGCAGCTTAGCTGCGACAGTAAGAGGGGAGACCCAGTACTTC. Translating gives CASSLAATVRGETQYF.

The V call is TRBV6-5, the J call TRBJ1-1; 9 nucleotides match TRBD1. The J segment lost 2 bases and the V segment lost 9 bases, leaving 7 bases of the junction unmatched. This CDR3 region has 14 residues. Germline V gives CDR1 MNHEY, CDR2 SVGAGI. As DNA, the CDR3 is TGTGCCAGTAAGGGACAGGGACCTAACACTGAAGCTTTCTTT. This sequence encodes CASKGQGPNTEAFF.

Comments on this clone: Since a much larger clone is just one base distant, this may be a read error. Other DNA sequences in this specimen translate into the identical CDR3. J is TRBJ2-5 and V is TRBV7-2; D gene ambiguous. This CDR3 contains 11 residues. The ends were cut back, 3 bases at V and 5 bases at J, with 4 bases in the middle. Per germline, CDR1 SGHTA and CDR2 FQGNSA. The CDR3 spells CASSFGETQYF. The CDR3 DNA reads TGTGCCAGCAGCTTTGGGGAGACCCAGTACTTC.